At least ten counts were recorded for the clone carrying this T cell receptor (beta chain). These data are taken from a study of T-cell reconstitution after alpha-beta-depleted transplantation in children. The CDR3 spans 14 residues. Germline V lookup: CDR1 SGHRS, CDR2 YFSETQ. Germline trimming cut 2 bases from V and 1 base from J; bases unmatched to any gene: 2. It was with unique molecular identifiers that the TCRbeta library was prepared. Each CDR3 protein is one row after TCRdb ran MiXCR on the PCR reads. This table holds approximately 490,000 distinct CDR3 sequences, roughly an eighth found once.

V is TRBV5-1 and J is TRBJ2-5; the match to TRBD1 covers 7 bases. This specimen consisted of PBMCs from the stem cell graft donor, obtained from the stem cell graft. This TCR came from a human donor who donated a stem cell graft to a child with combined immunodeficiency. The CDR3 spells CASSFRDSQETQYF. CDR3 bases: TGCGCCAGCAGCTTCCGGGACAGCCAAGAGACCCAGTACTTC.